The next 8 T cell receptor beta chains were all read from a single sample in a study of cytomegalovirus exposure and HLA in healthy donors. This PCR relied on a set of 60 Vbeta primers and 13 Jbeta primers. Some clones are missing from TCRdb's copy, which holds only in-frame ones; the method was immunoSEQ multiplex PCR. The sample holds under 200,000 clones, 68% seen once. Sequenced input: PBMCs. All receptors derive from a man aged 50 to 59 in good health and CMV-seronegative.

The rearrangement uses TRBV7-9 and TRBJ1-1; D not certain. CDR1 is SEHNR, CDR2 FQNEAQ, per germline (reference sequence). This CDR3 spans 13 amino acids. V was pared by 1 base and J by 4 bases, with 7 bases between. CDR3 amino acids: CASSLVQVTEAFF. The CDR3 DNA follows: TGTGCCAGCAGCTTAGTTCAGGTCACTGAAGCTTTCTTT.

The gene calls are TRBV9 and TRBJ2-5; TRBD2 is a possible D gene (6 bases). CDR1 and CDR2 from the germline V gene are SGDLS and YYNGEE. Trimming left V 0 bases short and J 4 bases short, with 13 bases between. The CDR3 is made up of 15 amino acids. CDR3 coding DNA: TGTGCCAGCAGCGTAGGGAGGGGAGGACGAGAGACCCAGTACTTC. Translation: CASSVGRGGRETQYF.

Only a few counts were recorded for this clone. The rearrangement links TRBV2 to TRBJ1-1; 10 bases agree with TRBD1. This CDR3 comprises 14 residues. The V gene end was trimmed by 7 bases and the J gene end by 8 bases; junction bases not matched to a gene: 10. The V gene's germline CDR1 is SNHLY and CDR2 FYNNEI. In DNA, the CDR3 is TGTGCCAGCACTCAGGACAGGGGGGCTCAGGAAGCTTTCTTT. Residues: CASTQDRGAQEAFF.

The chain joins TRBV7-2 to TRBJ1-4; D uncertain. The CDR3 runs to 13 residues. Germline CDR1 is SGHTA and CDR2 is FQGNSA. Trimming removed 7 bases from V and 2 bases from J, with 8 bases in between. The CDR3 DNA follows: TGTGCCAGCACGAGAGGGACTAATGAAAAACTGTTTTTT. Amino acids: CASTRGTNEKLFF.

The J gene is TRBJ1-5, the V gene TRBV29-1; 7 nucleotides align to TRBD1. CDR3 size: 16 residues. J gave up 0 bases and V 4 bases, and 9 bases lay outside the gene matches. Germline-derived CDR1 and CDR2 are SQVTM and ANQGSEA. The CDR3 coding sequence is TGCAGCGTTGTTTTAGGGACAGCGGATAGCAATCAGCCCCAGCATTTT. Translating gives CSVVLGTADSNQPQHF. Based on the CDR3 plus reference TRBV29-1 and TRBJ1-5, the full variable domain is SAVISQKPSRDICQRGTSLTIQCQVDSQVTMMFWYRQQPGQSLTLIATANQGSEATYESGFVIDKFPISRPNLTFSTLTVSNMSPEDSSIYLCSVVLGTADSNQPQHFGDGTRLSIL.

V is TRBV7-2 and J is TRBJ2-5, with D unresolved. The germline V gene has CDR1 SGHTA and CDR2 FQGNSA. V gave up 0 bases and J gave up 0 bases, with 5 bases separating them. The CDR3 loop spans 14 amino acids. CDR3 sequence reads: CASSLARNQETQYF. The DNA for the CDR3 is TGTGCCAGCAGCTTAGCCAGGAACCAAGAGACCCAGTACTTC.

V gene TRBV5-1 combines with J gene TRBJ1-6, with a possible D match to TRBD1 (6 bases). Trimming removed 0 bases at V and 10 bases at J, with 11 bases between. The CDR3 covers 14 residues. Germline loops: CDR1 SGHRS, CDR2 YFSETQ. The CDR3 is CASSLAKGGSPLHF. The CDR3 nucleotides are TGCGCCAGCAGCTTGGCCAAGGGGGGGTCACCCCTCCACTTT.

This clone was observed a single time. The rearrangement links TRBV14 to TRBJ2-7, with D possibly TRBD1 on 5 matching bases. The CDR3 loop spans 16 amino acids. Germline values: CDR1 SGHDN, CDR2 FVKESK. V was trimmed by 4 bases and J by 0 bases, leaving 16 bases between them. In nucleotides, the CDR3 is TGTGCCAGCAGCCCCTCCAGGGTCCTCCACTCCTACGAGCAGTACTTC. This encodes CASSPSRVLHSYEQYF.